The rows below give T cell receptor beta chains drawn from one sample of a study of blood T cell repertoires in COVID-19. Sequencing was performed with immunoSEQ multiplex PCR; in TCRdb, only in-frame clones are kept and a portion is missing. This table holds 300,000 to 350,000 clones, about 90% found once. The sample was PBMCs or T cells enriched from blood (not recorded which). The receptors here all came from a man in his thirties or forties who had recovered from COVID-19. Both conserved end residues are trimmed from each CDR3. Fields, in order: J gene, V gene, clone size, CDR3 protein. Clone size is stated in some rows and not others, as once, few, many or a class when expanded.

TRBJ1-1,TRBV19,NA,ASSIGRANTEAF
TRBJ2-7,TRBV7-3,few,ASSSGRSDEQY
TRBJ1-3,TRBV18,NA,ASSPPTRTDTIY
TRBJ2-5,TRBV29-1,NA,SVVPDWNQETQY
TRBJ1-4,TRBV14,NA,ASSQVRQGNEKLF
TRBJ2-5,TRBV20-1,NA,SASGAVQETQY
TRBJ1-1,TRBV24-1,NA,ATSDRTGNGEAF
TRBJ2-1,TRBV5-4,NA,ASSSTGTGNNEQF
TRBJ1-1,TRBV7-9,NA,ASSLDQNTEAF
TRBJ2-2,TRBV6-5,once,ASSPTGPAGELF
TRBJ1-5,TRBV28,NA,ASSLTRQPQH
TRBJ2-2,TRBV30,NA,AGRKRTVMTGELF
TRBJ1-5,TRBV14,NA,ASSQENGSWTGGNQPQH
TRBJ1-3,TRBV7-2,NA,ASSIRGGGNTIY
TRBJ2-1,TRBV5-1,NA,ASSWGLAGGTYNEQF
TRBJ1-6,TRBV7-9,few,ASTYSYNSPLH
TRBJ1-1,TRBV5-1,NA,ASSSNRGRTEAF
TRBJ1-1,TRBV28,NA,ASSVGTGGYTEAF
TRBJ2-3,TRBV27,NA,ASSSLLATTDTQY
TRBJ1-5,TRBV28,NA,ASTRGNNQPQH
TRBJ2-5,TRBV11-2,NA,ASSLGSGTQY
TRBJ2-4,TRBV5-1,NA,ASSLAGRGKVDIQY
TRBJ2-2,TRBV10-3,NA,AIRPSLQGVTGELF
TRBJ1-1,TRBV24-1,once,ATSDTGQEPVNTEAF
TRBJ2-7,TRBV29-1,NA,SVADREPYEQY
TRBJ2-3,TRBV5-1,NA,ASSSFGTSGDSTDTQY
TRBJ2-3,TRBV11-2,NA,ASSLVASGSTDTQY
TRBJ1-6,TRBV30,NA,AWRESSYNSPLH
TRBJ2-2,TRBV27,few,ASSLMRGLGGELF
TRBJ2-7,TRBV6-1,NA,ASSEGGQHHTTYEQY
TRBJ2-7,TRBV7-3,once,ASSLGTNYEQY
TRBJ1-5,TRBV6-2/TRBV6-3,NA,ASSSGGLPSNQPQH
TRBJ1-1,TRBV28,NA,ASSLLGTGAYEAF
TRBJ2-3,TRBV24-1,NA,ATSDYSSTDTQY
TRBJ2-4,TRBV15,NA,ATSTGGPNIQY
TRBJ1-2,TRBV6-1,NA,ASSEAQGSLYGYT
TRBJ2-1,TRBV7-8,once,ASSLSAKGGAYNEQF
TRBJ2-7,TRBV6-6,NA,ASKGQYEQY
TRBJ2-3,TRBV5-1,NA,ASSSPSRSTDTQY
TRBJ2-5,TRBV7-9,NA,ASSPGLAKQETQY
TRBJ2-1,TRBV5-1,once,ASSLRAGGSNEQF
TRBJ1-4,TRBV15,NA,ATSRLPGTAEKLF
TRBJ2-7,TRBV9,NA,ASSVGQGLSYEQY
TRBJ1-6,TRBV5-4,NA,ASSFGNGNSPLH
TRBJ2-7,TRBV5-1,NA,ASSPGQRYEQY
TRBJ1-6,TRBV2,NA,ASSAGPLVSPLH
TRBJ1-6,TRBV6-5,NA,ASSYSYRGEHSPLH